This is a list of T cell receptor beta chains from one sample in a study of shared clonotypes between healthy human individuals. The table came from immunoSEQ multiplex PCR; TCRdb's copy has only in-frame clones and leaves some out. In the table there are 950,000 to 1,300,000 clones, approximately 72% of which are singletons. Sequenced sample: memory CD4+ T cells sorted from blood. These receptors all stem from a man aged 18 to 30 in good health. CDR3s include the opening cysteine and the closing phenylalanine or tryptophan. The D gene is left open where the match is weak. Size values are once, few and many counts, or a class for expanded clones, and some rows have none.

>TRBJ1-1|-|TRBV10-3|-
TGTGCCACCACCTTCAGGGAGGGGAACACTGAAGCTTTCTTT
CATTFREGNTEAFF
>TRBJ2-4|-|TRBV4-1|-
TGCGCCAGCAGCCAGGACCAGGGGTTGGTCAAAAACATTCAGTACTTC
CASSQDQGLVKNIQYF
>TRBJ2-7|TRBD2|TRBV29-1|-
TGCAGCGTCTCCGGGACTAGCGGGACCTCGACCTACGAGCAGTACTTC
CSVSGTSGTSTYEQYF
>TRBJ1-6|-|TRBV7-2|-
TGTGCCAGCAGTAGGGACATTAATTCACCCCTCCACTTT
CASSRDINSPLHF
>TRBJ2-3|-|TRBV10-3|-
TGTGCCATCAGTGATACTGTGCTCCTTAGCACAGATACGCAGTATTTT
CAISDTVLLSTDTQYF
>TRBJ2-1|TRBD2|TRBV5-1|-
TGCGCCAGCAGCCCAGGGGGACTAGCGGGGAACAATGAGCAGTTCTTC
CASSPGGLAGNNEQFF
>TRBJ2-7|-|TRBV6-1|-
TGTGCCAGCAGTGAAGCGATCGGGGTCTCCTACGAGCAGTACTTC
CASSEAIGVSYEQYF
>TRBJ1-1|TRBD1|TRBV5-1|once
TGCGCCAGCAGCTTGGGACTACCAAGACAGGGGCGGGACACTGAAGCTTTCTTT
CASSLGLPRQGRDTEAFF
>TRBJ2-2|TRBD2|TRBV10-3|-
TGTGCCATCAGTGTCGGGAGGGCCGACACCGGGGAGCTGTTTTTT
CAISVGRADTGELFF
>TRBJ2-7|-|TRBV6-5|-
TGTGCCAGCGAACCGAAGGCGGGCGAGCAGTACTTC
CASEPKAGEQYF
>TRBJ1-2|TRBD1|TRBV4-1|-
TGCGCCAGCAGCCACGGACAGGGGGGGGGCTACACCTTC
CASSHGQGGGYTF
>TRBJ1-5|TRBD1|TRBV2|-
TGTGCCAGCAGTGTGGACAGGGCCCAGCATTTT
CASSVDRAQHF
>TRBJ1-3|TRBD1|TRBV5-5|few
TGTGCCAGCAGCGACTACAGGGGGCGATCTGGAAACACCATATATTTT
CASSDYRGRSGNTIYF
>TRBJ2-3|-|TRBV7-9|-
TGTGCCAGCAGCTTAACGGGGGTGGGCACAGATACGCAGTATTTT
CASSLTGVGTDTQYF
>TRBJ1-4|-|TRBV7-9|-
TGTGCCAGCAGCCGCGGGGCGGGGGGAAGAGAAAAACTGTTTTTT
CASSRGAGGREKLFF
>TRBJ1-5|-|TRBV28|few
TGTGCCAGCAGTTTCCAACTGGCCAATCAGCCCCAGCATTTT
CASSFQLANQPQHF
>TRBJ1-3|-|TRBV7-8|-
TGTGCCAGCATGCCCCAGCAACTAGGAAACACCATATATTTT
CASMPQQLGNTIYF
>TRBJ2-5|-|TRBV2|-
TGTGCCAGCAGTGAAGCGCGTGGCACCCAAGAGACCCAGTACTTC
CASSEARGTQETQYF
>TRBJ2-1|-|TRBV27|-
TGTGCCAGCAGTCTCTACCTCACAGGGAGCTCCTACAATGAGCAGTTCTTC
CASSLYLTGSSYNEQFF
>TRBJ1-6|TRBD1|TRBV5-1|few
TGCGCCAGCAGCCAGGGGGTAGACACGACAGTGCTCCACTTT
CASSQGVDTTVLHF
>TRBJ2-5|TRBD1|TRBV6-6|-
TGTGCCAGCAGTTCAGCCGGGACAGGGGGGCAGACCCAGTACTTC
CASSSAGTGGQTQYF
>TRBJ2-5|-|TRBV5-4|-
TGTGCCAGCAGCCCAACTCTACAGTGGGGGGAAACCCAGTACTTC
CASSPTLQWGETQYF
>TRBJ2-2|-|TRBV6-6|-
TGTGCCAGAGCGCCGCGGGGTGGTGGGGAGCTGTTTTTT
CARAPRGGGELFF
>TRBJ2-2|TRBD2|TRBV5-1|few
TGCGCCAGCAGCTTGGCCCTCGGGACTACGAACACCGGGGAGCTGTTTTTT
CASSLALGTTNTGELFF
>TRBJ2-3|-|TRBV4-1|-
TGCGCCAGCAGCCAGGAGAGAGTTAGCACAGATACGCAGTATTTT
CASSQERVSTDTQYF
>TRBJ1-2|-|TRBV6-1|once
TGTGCCAGCAGTGAAGCCTCCTACAGGGTCGATGGCTACACCTTC
CASSEASYRVDGYTF
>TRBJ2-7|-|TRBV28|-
TGTGCCAGCAGTTTAGAGGGCCACGAGCAGTACTTC
CASSLEGHEQYF
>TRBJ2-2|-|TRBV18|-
TGTGCCAGCTCACCCTGGCGCGCGAACACCGGGGAGCTGTTTTTT
CASSPWRANTGELFF
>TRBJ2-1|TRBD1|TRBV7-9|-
TGTGCCAGCAGCTCCGAGTCGACAGGGATGTCCTACAATGAGCAGTTCTTC
CASSSESTGMSYNEQFF
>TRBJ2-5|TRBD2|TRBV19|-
TGTGCCAGTAGTAGGCGGACTAGCGGGGTGCAAGAGACCCAGTACTTC
CASSRRTSGVQETQYF
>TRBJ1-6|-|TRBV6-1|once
TGTGCCAGCAGTGGTTTCGGACAAAAATCACCCCTCCACTTT
CASSGFGQKSPLHF
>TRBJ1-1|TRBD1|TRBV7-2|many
TGTGCCAGCAGCCTAGGACAGGGGAGGGGGAACACTGAAGCTTTCTTT
CASSLGQGRGNTEAFF
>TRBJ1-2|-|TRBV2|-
TGTGCCAGCAGTGAAGTTGGCCCCTTTGGCTACACCTTC
CASSEVGPFGYTF
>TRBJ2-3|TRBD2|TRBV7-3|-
TGTGCCAGCAGCCCCCGGGGAGGGGCAGATACGCAGTATTTT
CASSPRGGADTQYF
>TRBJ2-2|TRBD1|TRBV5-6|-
TGTGCCAGCAGCTTAAGGGGGCTCACCGGGGAGCTGTTTTTT
CASSLRGLTGELFF
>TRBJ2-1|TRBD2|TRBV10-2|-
TGCGCCAGCAGTGCGAGCGGGAGTCTCTACAATGAGCAGTTCTTC
CASSASGSLYNEQFF
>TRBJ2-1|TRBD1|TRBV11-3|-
TGTGCCAGCAGCTTAGGGTTAAGGTTTGGGACAGCAGGCGATGAGCAGTTCTTC
CASSLGLRFGTAGDEQFF
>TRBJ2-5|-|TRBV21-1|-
TGTGCCAGCAGCAAAAAAAGGGGAGAGACCCAGTACTTC
CASSKKRGETQYF
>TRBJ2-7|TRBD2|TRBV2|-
TGTGCCACTTCCGGGACTAGCTCCACCGAGCAGTACTTC
CATSGTSSTEQYF
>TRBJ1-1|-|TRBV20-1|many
TGCGCTGGCCTCCTGAACACTGAAGCTTTCTTT
CAGLLNTEAFF
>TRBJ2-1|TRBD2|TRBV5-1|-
TGCGCCAGCAGCTTGACTAGCGGGAGGGCCGCGAATGAGCAGTTCTTC
CASSLTSGRAANEQFF
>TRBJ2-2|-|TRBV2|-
TGTGCCGGGGGCGTGGGGCGCGGGACCGGGGAGCTGTTTTTT
CAGGVGRGTGELFF
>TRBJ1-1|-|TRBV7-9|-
TGTGCCAGCAGCCCGCCTTCTGGGGGCTCTGGTACTGAAGCTTTCTTT
CASSPPSGGSGTEAFF
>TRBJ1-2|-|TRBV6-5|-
TGTGCCAGCAGCACCACCAGGGGCTCTGGCTACACCTTC
CASSTTRGSGYTF
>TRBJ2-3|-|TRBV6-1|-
TGTGCCAGCAGTGAACGAGGTAGCGGACTCACAGATACGCAGTATTTT
CASSERGSGLTDTQYF
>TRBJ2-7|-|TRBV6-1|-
TGTGCCAGCAGCCCCGGGCAGAGGATTTCAGAGGAGCAGTACTTC
CASSPGQRISEEQYF